The 28 T cell receptor beta chains listed next were all sequenced from one sample in a study of T-cell reconstitution after alpha-beta-depleted transplantation in children. Unique molecular identifiers featured in how the TCRbeta library was prepared. MiXCR was run by TCRdb on the PCR reads, yielding one entry per CDR3 protein. The table records around 490,000 distinct CDR3 sequences, about an eighth of them present only once. The sample in question was PBMCs, mostly from graft donor cells, obtained 180 days after TCRalphabeta/CD19-depleted stem cell transplant. All receptors derive from a female patient aged 2-15 years who had a stem cell transplant for aplastic anemia, so the T cells may come from the graft donor.

This clonotype was seen a few times. This sequence joins TRBV15 and TRBJ2-7; D is possibly TRBD1 (6 bases). The CDR3 sequence is 14 residues long. Germline CDR1 LNHNV, CDR2 YYDKDF (reference sequence). Trimming removed 5 bases from V and 6 bases from J, with 17 bases in between. CDR3 residues: CATSPNLAGVEQYF. CDR3 nucleotides: TGTGCCACCAGCCCCAATTTGGCAGGGGTCGAGCAGTACTTC.

This clonotype was found many times. V usage is TRBV7-3 and J usage is TRBJ2-2; weak D call: TRBD2 (6 bases). CDR3 length: 15 amino acids. V was cut by 6 bases and J by 0 bases, with 11 bases left in between. CDR1 is SGHTA and CDR2 is FQGTGA in the germline V gene. The CDR3 region has the DNA TGTGCCAGCAGAGTGGGAGGCCCGAACACCGGGGAGCTGTTTTTT. It specifies CASRVGGPNTGELFF.

This clonotype was seen ten or more times. The chain combines TRBV29-1 with TRBJ2-5; D might be TRBD2 (6 bases). Trimming removed 6 bases at V and 0 bases at J, with 8 bases between. Germline CDR1 and CDR2: SQVTM and ANQGSEA. The CDR3 contains 12 residues. CDR3 nucleotide sequence: TGCAGCGTGGGGAGGTACCAAGAGACCCAGTACTTC. This gives the protein CSVGRYQETQYF.

This clonotype was counted only a few times. The gene calls are TRBV12-3 or TRBV12-4 and TRBJ2-7; TRBD1 is a possible D gene (5 bases). V dropped 7 bases and J dropped 6 bases, with 22 bases sitting between them. There are 15 residues in the CDR3. CDR3 sequence: CASTPSAGLLGEQYF. DNA for the CDR3: TGTGCCAGCACCCCAAGCGCAGGGCTTCTAGGCGAGCAGTACTTC.

The chain recombines TRBV9 with TRBJ1-5; D unresolved. Germline V gene lookup returns CDR1 SGDLS and CDR2 YYNGEE. This CDR3 comprises 12 residues. V lost 2 bases, J lost 9 bases, and 9 bases lay in between. CDR3 nucleotide sequence: TGTGCCAGCAGCGTCCGGGCTCTGCCCCAGCATTTT. This encodes CASSVRALPQHF.

CDR3 sequence reads: CSAIRLAGETQYF. The CDR3 nucleotides read TGCAGTGCTATAAGACTAGCCGGAGAGACCCAGTACTTC. V usage is TRBV20-1 and J usage is TRBJ2-5, with 7 nucleotides matching TRBD2. V shed 4 bases, J shed 4 bases, and the junction held 6 bases outside the gene matches. Germline loops: CDR1 DFQATT, CDR2 SNEGSKA (reference sequence). The CDR3 loop spans 13 amino acids.

CDR3 amino acids: CASTPWGGQSHEQYF. The CDR3 DNA follows: TGTGCCAGCACCCCCTGGGGGGGACAGAGCCACGAGCAGTACTTC. This rearrangement joins TRBV28 to TRBJ2-7; either TRBD1 or TRBD2 may fit D (7 bases each). This CDR3 region has 15 residues. Trimming took off 7 bases at V and 5 bases at J, with 21 bases between the two ends. Germline CDR1 is MDHEN and CDR2 is SYDVKM.

This clonotype showed up many times. The chain combines TRBV29-1 with TRBJ2-3, with 10 bases aligning to TRBD2. The CDR3 has 16 residues. Germline V CDR1 and CDR2: SQVTM, ANQGSEA. Trimming cost V 0 bases and J 4 bases; bases outside gene matches: 7. CDR3 DNA sequence: TGCAGCGTTGAAGATCATAGCGGGAGGCGGGCAGATACGCAGTATTTT. This translates into CSVEDHSGRRADTQYF.

This chain connects TRBV4-2 to TRBJ1-2; 9 bases map to TRBD1. V shed 3 bases and J 4 bases; nucleotides not matched to a gene: 6. This CDR3 spans 15 amino acids. Germline lookup yields CDR1 LGHNA and CDR2 YNFKEQ. This CDR3 reads CASSHGDRDVYGYTF. The CDR3 nucleotides are TGTGCCAGCAGCCACGGGGACAGGGACGTCTATGGCTACACCTTC.

V gene TRBV20-1 combines with J gene TRBJ2-7; the match to TRBD2 covers 13 bases. The CDR3 sequence is 18 residues long. Germline V gene sequence: CDR1 DFQATT, CDR2 SNEGSKA (reference sequence). The ends lost 7 bases at V and 2 bases at J; junction bases unmatched: 17. CDR3 amino acids: CSGGVELAGGPVTYEQYF. CDR3 sequence (DNA): TGCAGTGGTGGGGTTGAACTAGCGGGAGGGCCAGTAACCTACGAGCAGTACTTC.

This chain joins TRBV2 and TRBJ2-7; D unresolved. Trimming took off 7 bases at V and 2 bases at J, with 15 bases between the two ends. The CDR3 is 14 residues long. Germline assignment: CDR1 SNHLY and CDR2 FYNNEI. As DNA, the CDR3 is TGTGCCAGCAATCCACAGCAGCGCCCCTACGAGCAGTACGTC. Its translation: CASNPQQRPYEQYV.

This chain links TRBV3-1 with TRBJ2-1; D is tentatively TRBD1 or TRBD2 (6 bases each). Trimming shortened V by 0 bases and J by 15 bases, and 15 bases separated the two germline ends. From germline, CDR1 is LGHDT and CDR2 YNNKEL (reference sequence). The CDR3 runs 13 residues. The CDR3 protein is CASSQDWGAPRFF. Written as DNA, the CDR3 is TGTGCCAGCAGCCAAGATTGGGGGGCACCTCGGTTCTTC.

The table lists this clonotype with many counts. The chain is built from TRBV5-1 and TRBJ1-1, with unresolved D. The CDR3 loop spans 15 amino acids. V shed 6 bases and J shed 2 bases, with 17 bases lying between them. CDR1 and CDR2 from the germline V gene are SGHRS and YFSETQ. CDR3 in DNA: TGCGCCAGCACGACCGACTTAGCGATAAACACTGAAGCTTTCTTT. Amino acids: CASTTDLAINTEAFF.

As for this clonotype: Being one base from a much bigger clone, this may be a read error. The rearrangement links TRBV5-1 to TRBJ2-5; 8 positions agree with TRBD2. CDR3 length: 15 amino acids. CDR1 is SGHRS and CDR2 is YFSETQ in the germline V gene. The CDR3 coding sequence is TGCGCCAGCAGCTTAAGCGGGAGTCCCCAAGATACCCAGTACTTC. This sequence encodes CASSLSGSPQDTQYF. Full variable domain (outside the CDR3, taken from reference TRBV5-1 and TRBJ2-5): KAGVTQTPRYLIKTRGQQVTLSCSPISGHRSVSWYQQTPGQGLQFLFEYFSETQRNKGNFPGRFSGRQFSNSRSEMNVSTLELGDSALYLCASSLSGSPQDTQYFGPGTRLLVL.

This clonotype appeared a few times. The V call is TRBV29-1, the J call TRBJ2-1; D is ambiguous. The length of the CDR3 is 12 residues. The V end was cut by 0 bases, the J end by 10 bases, with 10 bases between. Germline loops: CDR1 SQVTM, CDR2 ANQGSEA. CDR3 in amino acids: CSVEEDPLEQFF. The CDR3 nucleotides are TGCAGCGTTGAAGAGGACCCACTAGAGCAGTTCTTC.

The chain joins TRBV7-2 to TRBJ2-3; D may match TRBD1 or TRBD2 (6 bases each). CDR1 is SGHTA, CDR2 FQGNSA, per germline. Between the trimmed V and J ends, which lost 5 bases and 2 bases, there was a span of 14 bases. The CDR3 sequence is 15 residues long. Here the CDR3 DNA reads TGTGCCAGCAGCCCCCACGGGGGACACACAGATACGCAGTATTTT. As protein: CASSPHGGHTDTQYF.

Only a few counts were recorded for this clonotype. The J gene is TRBJ2-1, the V gene TRBV20-1, with TRBD2 matching over 9 bases. The CDR3 extends over 16 amino acids. From germline, CDR1 is DFQATT and CDR2 SNEGSKA (reference sequence). V trimming: 3 bases; J trimming: 2 bases; junction bases outside the gene matches: 8. Here the CDR3 reads CSASWRSGSTYNEQFF. The CDR3 DNA follows: TGCAGTGCTAGCTGGCGTAGCGGGAGTACCTACAATGAGCAGTTCTTC.

This clonotype has a handful of counts. The CDR3, as DNA: TGCGCCAGCAGCCAAGCGACGCCGATGAACACTGAAGCTTTCTTT. This translates into CASSQATPMNTEAFF. This chain links TRBV4-1 with TRBJ1-1; no firm D call. Germline CDR1 and CDR2: MGHRA and YSYEKL. CDR3 length: 15 amino acids. Trimming removed 1 base from V and 0 bases from J, with 9 bases in between.

The table lists this clonotype with a few counts. This chain uses TRBV10-3 with TRBJ2-2; D uncertain. Germline lookup yields CDR1 ENHRY and CDR2 SYGVKD. The CDR3 runs 11 residues. V gave up 5 bases and J gave up 3 bases, with 1 base separating them. The CDR3 reads CAISHTGELFF. The CDR3 DNA is TGTGCCATCAGTCACACCGGGGAGCTGTTTTTT.

The chain carries TRBV18 and TRBJ2-1, with TRBD2 matching over 7 bases. CDR3 length: 15 residues. Germline CDR1 KGHSH, CDR2 LQKENI. Trimming cost V 3 bases and J 7 bases; bases outside gene matches: 9. For the CDR3, the DNA is TGTGCCAGCTCACCGGCGCTAGCGGAGCGGAATGAGCAGTTCTTC. Protein product: CASSPALAERNEQFF.

This chain joins TRBV11-1 and TRBJ1-1; D may be TRBD1 (6 bases). CDR1 is SGHAT and CDR2 is FQDESV in the germline V gene (reference sequence). The CDR3 is 20 residues long. Trimming took 7 bases from V and 3 from J, leaving 33 bases between them. CDR3 in amino acids: CASTHAPFRDKESEYTEAFF. CDR3 nucleotides: TGTGCCAGCACCCATGCGCCGTTCCGGGACAAGGAGTCGGAGTACACTGAAGCTTTCTTT.

This clonotype was seen a few times. This chain joins TRBV12-3 or TRBV12-4 and TRBJ1-4; D is perhaps TRBD1 (5 bases). V was trimmed by 5 bases and J by 3 bases, leaving 16 bases between them. The CDR3 extends over 16 amino acids. The CDR3 bases are TGTGCCAGCAGTCTTCGACAGAGGGGATCTAATGAAAAACTGTTTTTT. It specifies CASSLRQRGSNEKLFF.

On this clonotype itself: Sequence at one end of the junction differs from germline and may be a read error. The chain is built from TRBV10-3 and TRBJ1-5; tentatively, D is TRBD1 (6 bases). The CDR3 contains 14 residues. CDR1 is ENHRY and CDR2 is SYGVKD in the germline V gene. In DNA, the CDR3 is TGTGCCATCAGTGTACCAGGGGTCAATCAGCCCCAGCATTTC. It codes for CAISVPGVNQPQHF.

This clonotype was detected only a few times. The chain joins TRBV19 to TRBJ2-1; D call uncertain. Germline V gives CDR1 LNHDA, CDR2 SQIVND (reference sequence). This CDR3 comprises 16 residues. The germline V and J ends were trimmed by 5 bases and 3 bases, with 17 bases remaining between them. This CDR3 is CASSPRLLHGYNEQFF. CDR3 coding DNA: TGTGCCAGTAGTCCCAGACTCCTTCACGGCTACAATGAGCAGTTCTTC.

This clonotype was observed a few times. The rearrangement uses TRBV7-8 and TRBJ2-1; 11 bases agree with TRBD2. The ends lost 1 base at V and 8 bases at J; junction bases unmatched: 13. The CDR3 consists of 18 residues. Germline CDR1 and CDR2: SGHVS and FQNEAQ. This chain's CDR3 is CASSLVRTSGGVYDEQFF. The DNA of the CDR3 is TGTGCCAGCAGCTTAGTCCGTACTAGCGGGGGAGTATATGATGAGCAGTTCTTC.

The chain carries TRBV6-2 or TRBV6-3 and TRBJ2-7; D possibly matches TRBD1 or TRBD2 (5 bases each). The CDR3 sequence is 14 residues long. From germline, CDR1 is MNHEY and CDR2 SVGEGT. Trimming shortened V by 4 bases and J by 2 bases, and 12 bases separated the two germline ends. DNA of the CDR3: TGTGCCAGCAGTTGGGGACGGACGACCTACGAGCAGTACTTC. This encodes CASSWGRTTYEQYF.

The chain is built from TRBV29-1 and TRBJ1-2; a weak D match, TRBD1 (5 bases). From germline, CDR1 is SQVTM and CDR2 ANQGSEA. V was trimmed by 6 bases and J by 0 bases, leaving 14 bases between them. The CDR3 covers 14 residues. CDR3 protein: CSVNAGGANYGYTF. The CDR3 coding sequence is TGCAGCGTGAATGCCGGGGGAGCTAACTATGGCTACACCTTC.

This clonotype turned up a few times. The genes are TRBV4-3 and TRBJ2-5; the match to TRBD1 covers 8 bases. Germline CDR1 and CDR2: LGHNA and YSLEER. Trimming at V came to 0 bases and at J to 3 bases, leaving 6 bases not matched to a gene. The CDR3 runs 16 residues. The chain's CDR3 is CASSQDLIQGEETQYF. The CDR3 bases are TGCGCCAGCAGCCAAGATCTAATACAGGGGGAAGAGACCCAGTACTTC.